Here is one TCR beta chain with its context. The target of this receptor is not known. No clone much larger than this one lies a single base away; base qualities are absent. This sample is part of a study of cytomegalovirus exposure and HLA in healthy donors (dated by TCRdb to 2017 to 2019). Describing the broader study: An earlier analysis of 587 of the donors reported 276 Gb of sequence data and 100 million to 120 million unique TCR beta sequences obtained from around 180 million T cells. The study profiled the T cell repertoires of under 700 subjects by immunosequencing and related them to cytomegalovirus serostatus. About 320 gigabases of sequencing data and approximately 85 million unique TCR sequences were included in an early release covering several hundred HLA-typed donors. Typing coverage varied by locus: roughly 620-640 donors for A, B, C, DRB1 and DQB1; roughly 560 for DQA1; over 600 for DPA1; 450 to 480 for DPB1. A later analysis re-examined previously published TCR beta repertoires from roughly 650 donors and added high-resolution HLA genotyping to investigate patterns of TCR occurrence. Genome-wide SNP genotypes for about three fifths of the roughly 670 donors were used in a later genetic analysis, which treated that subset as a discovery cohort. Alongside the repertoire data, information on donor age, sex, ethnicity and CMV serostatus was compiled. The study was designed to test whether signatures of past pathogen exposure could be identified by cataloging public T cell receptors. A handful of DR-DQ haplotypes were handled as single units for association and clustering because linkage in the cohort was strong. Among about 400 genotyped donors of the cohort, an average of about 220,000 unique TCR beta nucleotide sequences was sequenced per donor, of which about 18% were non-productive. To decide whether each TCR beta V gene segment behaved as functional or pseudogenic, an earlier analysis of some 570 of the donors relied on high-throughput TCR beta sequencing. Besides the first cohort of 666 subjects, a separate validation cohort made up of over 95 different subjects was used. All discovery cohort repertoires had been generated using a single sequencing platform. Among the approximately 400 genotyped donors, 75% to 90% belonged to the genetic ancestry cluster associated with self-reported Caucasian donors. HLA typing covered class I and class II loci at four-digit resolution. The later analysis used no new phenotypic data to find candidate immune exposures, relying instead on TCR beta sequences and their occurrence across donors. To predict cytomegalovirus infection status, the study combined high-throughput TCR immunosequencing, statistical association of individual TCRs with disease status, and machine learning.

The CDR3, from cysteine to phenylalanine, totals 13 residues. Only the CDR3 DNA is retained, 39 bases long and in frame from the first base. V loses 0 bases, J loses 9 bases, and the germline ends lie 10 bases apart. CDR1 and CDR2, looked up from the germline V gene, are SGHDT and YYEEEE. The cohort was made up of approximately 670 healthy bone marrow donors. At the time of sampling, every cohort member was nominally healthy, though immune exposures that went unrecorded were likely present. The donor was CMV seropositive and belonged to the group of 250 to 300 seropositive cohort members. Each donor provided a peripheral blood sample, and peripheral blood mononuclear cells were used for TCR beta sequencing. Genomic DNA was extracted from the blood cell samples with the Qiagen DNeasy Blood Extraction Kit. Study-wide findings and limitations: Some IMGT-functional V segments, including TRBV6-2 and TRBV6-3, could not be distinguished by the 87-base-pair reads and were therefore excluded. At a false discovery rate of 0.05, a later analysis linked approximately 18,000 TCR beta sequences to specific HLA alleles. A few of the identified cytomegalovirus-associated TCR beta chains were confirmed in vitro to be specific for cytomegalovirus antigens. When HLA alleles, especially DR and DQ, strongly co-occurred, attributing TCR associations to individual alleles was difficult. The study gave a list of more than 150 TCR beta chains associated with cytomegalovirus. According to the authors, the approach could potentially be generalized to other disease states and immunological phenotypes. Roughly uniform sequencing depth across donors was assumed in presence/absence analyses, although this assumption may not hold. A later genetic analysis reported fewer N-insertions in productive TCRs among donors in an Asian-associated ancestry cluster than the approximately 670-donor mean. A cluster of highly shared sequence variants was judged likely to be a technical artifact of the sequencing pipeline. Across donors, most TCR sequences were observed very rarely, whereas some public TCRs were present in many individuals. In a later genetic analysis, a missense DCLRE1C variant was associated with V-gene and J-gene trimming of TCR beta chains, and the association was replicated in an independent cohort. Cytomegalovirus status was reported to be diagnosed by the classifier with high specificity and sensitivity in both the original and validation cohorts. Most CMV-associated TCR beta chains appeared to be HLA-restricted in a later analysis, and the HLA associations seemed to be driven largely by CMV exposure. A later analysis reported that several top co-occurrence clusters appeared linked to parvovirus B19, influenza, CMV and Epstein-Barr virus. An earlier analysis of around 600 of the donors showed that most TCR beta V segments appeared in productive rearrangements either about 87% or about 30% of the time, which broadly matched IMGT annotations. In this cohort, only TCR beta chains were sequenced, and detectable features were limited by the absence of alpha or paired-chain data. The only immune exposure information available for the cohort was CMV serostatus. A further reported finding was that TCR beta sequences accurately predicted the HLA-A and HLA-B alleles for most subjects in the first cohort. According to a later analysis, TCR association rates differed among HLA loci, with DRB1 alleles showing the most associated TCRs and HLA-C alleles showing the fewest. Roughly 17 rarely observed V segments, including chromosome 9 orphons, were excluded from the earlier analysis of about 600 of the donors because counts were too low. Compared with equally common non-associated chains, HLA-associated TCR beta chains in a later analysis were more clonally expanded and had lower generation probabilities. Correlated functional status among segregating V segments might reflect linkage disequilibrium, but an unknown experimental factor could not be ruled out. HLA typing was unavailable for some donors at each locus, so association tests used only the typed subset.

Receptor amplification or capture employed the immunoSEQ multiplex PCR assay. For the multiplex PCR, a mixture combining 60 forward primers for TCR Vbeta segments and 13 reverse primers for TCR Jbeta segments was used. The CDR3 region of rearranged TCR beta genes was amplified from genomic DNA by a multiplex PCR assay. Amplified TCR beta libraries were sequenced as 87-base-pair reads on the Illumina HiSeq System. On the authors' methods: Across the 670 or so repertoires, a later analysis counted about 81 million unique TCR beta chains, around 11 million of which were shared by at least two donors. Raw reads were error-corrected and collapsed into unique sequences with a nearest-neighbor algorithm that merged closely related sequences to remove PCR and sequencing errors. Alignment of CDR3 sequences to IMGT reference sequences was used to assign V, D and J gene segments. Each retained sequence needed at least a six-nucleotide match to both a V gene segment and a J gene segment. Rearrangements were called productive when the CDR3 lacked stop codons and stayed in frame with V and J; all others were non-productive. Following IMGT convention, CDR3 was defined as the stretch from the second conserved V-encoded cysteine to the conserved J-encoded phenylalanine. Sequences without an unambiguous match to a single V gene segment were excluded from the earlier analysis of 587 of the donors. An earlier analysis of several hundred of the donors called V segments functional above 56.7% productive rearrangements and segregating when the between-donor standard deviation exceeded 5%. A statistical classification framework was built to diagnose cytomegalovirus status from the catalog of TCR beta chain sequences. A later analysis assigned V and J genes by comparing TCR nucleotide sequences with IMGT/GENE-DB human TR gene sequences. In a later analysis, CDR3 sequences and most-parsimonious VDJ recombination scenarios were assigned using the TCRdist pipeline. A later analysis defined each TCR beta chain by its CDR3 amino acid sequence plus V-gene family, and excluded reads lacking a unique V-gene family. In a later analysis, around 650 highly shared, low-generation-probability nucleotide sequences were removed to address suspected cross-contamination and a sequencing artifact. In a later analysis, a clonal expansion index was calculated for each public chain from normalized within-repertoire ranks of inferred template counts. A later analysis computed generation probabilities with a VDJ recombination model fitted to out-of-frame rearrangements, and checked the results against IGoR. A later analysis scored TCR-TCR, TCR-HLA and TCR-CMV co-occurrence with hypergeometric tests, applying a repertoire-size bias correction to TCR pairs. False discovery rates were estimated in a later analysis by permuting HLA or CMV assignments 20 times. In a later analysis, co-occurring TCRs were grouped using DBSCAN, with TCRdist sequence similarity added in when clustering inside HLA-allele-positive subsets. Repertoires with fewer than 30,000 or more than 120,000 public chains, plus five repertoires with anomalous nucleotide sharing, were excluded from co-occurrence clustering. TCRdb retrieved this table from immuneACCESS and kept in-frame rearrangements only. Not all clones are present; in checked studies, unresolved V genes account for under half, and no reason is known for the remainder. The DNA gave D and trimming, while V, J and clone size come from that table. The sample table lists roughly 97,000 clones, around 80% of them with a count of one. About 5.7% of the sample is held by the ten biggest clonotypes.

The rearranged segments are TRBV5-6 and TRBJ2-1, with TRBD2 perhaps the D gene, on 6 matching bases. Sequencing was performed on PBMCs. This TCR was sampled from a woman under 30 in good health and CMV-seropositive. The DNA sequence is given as TGTGCCAGCAGCTTGGGGGGGGTGGGTGAGCAGTTCTTC. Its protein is CASSLGGVGEQFF.